The entry below describes one TCR beta chain. The sample is drawn from a study of OX40 agonist ivuxolimab in advanced cancers. Study-wide context: Head and neck, renal cell, melanoma or hepatocellular carcinoma were the cancers that dose-escalation patients had.

V was trimmed by 3 bases and J by 4 bases, leaving 17 bases between them. The CDR3 has 16 residues. Germline V gene sequence: CDR1 LNHDA, CDR2 SQIVND (reference sequence). Libraries were prepared by immunoSEQ multiplex PCR; TCRdb keeps only in-frame clonotypes and omits some of them. The table lists some 17,000 clones, about 90% of them singletons. The TCR originated in an adult with an advanced solid tumor such as melanoma, head and neck, liver or kidney cancer. The chain employs TRBV19 and TRBJ2-3; D possibly corresponds to TRBD2 (5 bases). The sequencing used CD4+ or CD8+ T cells sorted from blood, collected in a trial of the OX40 agonist ivuxolimab. CDR3 sequence reads: CASSMGLAGVPDTQYF. In nucleotides, the CDR3 is TGTGCCAGTAGTATGGGTCTAGCAGGAGTGCCAGATACGCAGTATTTT.